This record covers a single T cell receptor beta chain. Its target is not known. V shed 2 bases and J shed 9 bases, with 11 bases lying between them. This CDR3 contains 13 residues. Per the germline V gene, CDR1 is LNHDA and CDR2 is SQIVND (reference sequence). This record belongs to a study of T cell responses to AZD1222 COVID-19 vaccine. Whole-study results and caveats: Spike-specific TCR repertoires showed rising breadth and depth after two AZD1222 doses. Repertoire sampling was restricted to post-peak T cell response timepoints. A reported finding is that nearly half of spike-specific TCRs target unmutated variant regions.

The table came from immunoSEQ multiplex PCR; TCRdb's copy has only in-frame clones and leaves some out. The table has 110,000 to 150,000 clones, about 94% seen once; the top ten hold about 3.8%. Source: peripheral blood, taken on day 0 of AZD1222 vaccination. J is TRBJ2-1 and V is TRBV19; the D call may be TRBD1 or TRBD2 (5 bases each). This receptor was identified in an adult in good health. CDR3 loop: CASSILPGTEQFF. The CDR3 coding sequence is TGTGCCAGTAGTATACTCCCCGGGACTGAGCAGTTCTTC.